This TCR beta chain stems from a study of blood T cell repertoires in COVID-19. The CDR3 has 15 residues. The germline V gene has CDR1 MNHEY and CDR2 SMNVEV (reference sequence). V dropped 5 bases and J dropped 4 bases, with 15 bases sitting between them. Recruits, aged about 18 to 95 years, lived in under 25 US areas. TCRdb's table, derived via immunoSEQ multiplex PCR, lists solely in-frame clones and lacks some. The table includes some 320,000 clones, around nine tenths detected once. This clone was counted between two and nine times. The chain recombines TRBV27 with TRBJ1-3; tentative D call: TRBD1 (5 bases). Sequenced input: PBMCs or T cells enriched from blood (not recorded which). This clonotype originated in a woman in her 50s who had been exposed to COVID-19. The DNA for the CDR3 is TGTGCCAGCAGTATTAGCAGGGCCCCCGGAAACACCATATATTTT. Translating gives CASSISRAPGNTIYF.